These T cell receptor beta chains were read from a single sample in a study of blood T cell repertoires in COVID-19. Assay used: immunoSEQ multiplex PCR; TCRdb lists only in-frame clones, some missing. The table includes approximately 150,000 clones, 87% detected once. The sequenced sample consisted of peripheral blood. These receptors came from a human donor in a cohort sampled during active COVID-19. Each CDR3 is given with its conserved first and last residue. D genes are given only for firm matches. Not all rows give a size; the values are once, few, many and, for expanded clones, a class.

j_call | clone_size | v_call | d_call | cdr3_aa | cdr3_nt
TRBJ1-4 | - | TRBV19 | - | CASTPTRGGDEKLFF | TGTGCCAGCACCCCAACACGGGGCGGGGATGAAAAACTGTTTTTT
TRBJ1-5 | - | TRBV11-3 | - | CASSSVAPQPQHF | TGTGCCAGCAGCTCAGTGGCCCCGCAGCCCCAGCATTTT
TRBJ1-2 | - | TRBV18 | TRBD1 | CASSPPGQIYTF | TGTGCCAGCTCACCACCGGGACAGATCTACACCTTC
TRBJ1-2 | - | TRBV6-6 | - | CASNHPDRADGYTF | TGTGCCAGCAACCACCCGGACAGAGCGGATGGCTACACCTTC
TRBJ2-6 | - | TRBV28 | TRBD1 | CASSHPQGQKFGANVLTF | TGTGCCAGCAGTCATCCACAGGGGCAGAAGTTTGGGGCCAACGTCCTGACTTTC
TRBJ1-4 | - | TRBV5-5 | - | CASSLYSSTNEKLFF | TGTGCCAGCAGCTTATACAGCTCAACTAATGAAAAACTGTTTTTT
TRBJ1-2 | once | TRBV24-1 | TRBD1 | CATSDPVPGQGFYGYTF | TGTGCCACCAGTGACCCCGTCCCGGGACAGGGTTTCTATGGCTACACCTTC
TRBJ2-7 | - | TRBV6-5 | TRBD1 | CASSSDRYPYEQYF | TGTGCCAGCAGTTCGGACAGGTACCCATACGAGCAGTACTTC
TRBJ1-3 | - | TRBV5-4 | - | CASSLDLDAESSGNTIYF | TGTGCCAGCAGCCTAGATCTCGACGCCGAGAGCTCTGGAAACACCATATATTTT
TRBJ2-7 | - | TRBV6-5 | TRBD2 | CASSPWGGSYEQYF | TGTGCCAGCAGTCCCTGGGGCGGGAGCTACGAGCAGTACTTC
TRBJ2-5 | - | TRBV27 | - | CASSSTSTETQYF | TGTGCCAGCAGCTCCACTAGTACAGAGACCCAGTACTTC
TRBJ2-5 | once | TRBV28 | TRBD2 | CASSLGSGRLETQYF | TGTGCCAGCAGTTTAGGTAGCGGGAGATTAGAGACCCAGTACTTC